This is a list of T cell receptor beta chains from one sample in a study of cytomegalovirus exposure and HLA in healthy donors. Generated by immunoSEQ multiplex PCR, the TCRdb table keeps only in-frame clones and is missing some. The sample has 150,000 to 200,000 clones. Source material: PBMCs. The receptor source for this set is a boy aged 5-17 years in good health and CMV-seronegative. The CDR3 runs from the conserved cysteine through the conserved F or W. The order of the fields is J gene, V gene, D gene, CDR3 DNA, CDR3 protein. A D gene is named only where the DNA matches it firmly.

>TRBJ1-1|TRBV14|-
TGTGCCAGCAGCCAAGATCTCGTCAGGGCTGAAGCTTTCTTT
CASSQDLVRAEAFF
>TRBJ2-1|TRBV29-1|-
TGCAGCGTTGATTTTCGGGGGTACAATGAGCAGTTCTTC
CSVDFRGYNEQFF
>TRBJ1-3|TRBV28|-
TGTGCCAGCAGTTTATCTCGGGTGCGAGGAAACACCATATATTTT
CASSLSRVRGNTIYF
>TRBJ2-1|TRBV5-6|TRBD1
TGTGCCAGCAGCTTAGGACAGGGTTTCGTCAATGAGCAGTTCTTC
CASSLGQGFVNEQFF
>TRBJ1-1|TRBV5-4|TRBD1
TGTGCCAGCAGGACAGGGGGTGAGACTGAAGCTTTCTTT
CASRTGGETEAFF
>TRBJ2-3|TRBV7-2|-
TGTGCCAGCAGCTTGAATAGCCCCCCAGATACGCAGTATTTT
CASSLNSPPDTQYF
>TRBJ2-3|TRBV7-2|TRBD2
TGTGCCAGCAGCTTAAGACGTACGGGGGGGACAGATACGCAGTATTTT
CASSLRRTGGTDTQYF
>TRBJ2-7|TRBV2|-
TGTGCCAGCAGAGATCCAGGGGACTACGAGCAGTACTTC
CASRDPGDYEQYF
>TRBJ1-2|TRBV18|TRBD1
TGTGCCAGCTCACCCCCCGGGACAGGACCCGGTAATGGCTACACCTTC
CASSPPGTGPGNGYTF
>TRBJ1-6|TRBV19|-
TGTGCCAGTGGAGAGGCGGGCTCACCCCTCCACTTT
CASGEAGSPLHF
>TRBJ1-6|TRBV7-3|TRBD1
TGTGCCAGCAGCTTAAGTACAGGGGATAATTCACCCCTCCACTTT
CASSLSTGDNSPLHF
>TRBJ2-1|TRBV6-5|TRBD1
TGTGCCAGCACCCATGGTGGGACAGGGCACAATGAGCAGTTCTTC
CASTHGGTGHNEQFF
>TRBJ2-1|TRBV19|-
TGTGCCAGTAGTATAGATCTCAGGAAGTTAACCTACAATGAGCAGTTCTTC
CASSIDLRKLTYNEQFF
>TRBJ1-2|TRBV18|-
TGTGCCAGCTCACCTTCCTTAGACTATGGCTACACCTTC
CASSPSLDYGYTF
>TRBJ1-5|TRBV12-1|-
TGTGCCAGCAGCTACGCCTGGTTCCGTAGGCCCCAGCATTTT
CASSYAWFRRPQHF
>TRBJ2-5|TRBV15|-
TGTGCCACCAGCCCTTGGACAGTACAAGAGACCCAGTACTTC
CATSPWTVQETQYF
>TRBJ1-6|TRBV11-2|-
TGTGCCAGCAGCCAGCGGACCCCCCGGGATAATTCACCCCTCCACTTT
CASSQRTPRDNSPLHF
>TRBJ2-7|TRBV30|TRBD1
TGTGCCTGGAGGGGGGAGACAGGGCTCGCCTACGAGCAGTACTTC
CAWRGETGLAYEQYF
>TRBJ2-7|TRBV2|TRBD1
TGTGCCAGCAGTGATAGGGACAGGGCCCTCCTGGAGCAGTACTTC
CASSDRDRALLEQYF
>TRBJ1-5|TRBV19|-
TGTGCCAGTAGTACGTACGGTGGTCAGCCCCAGCATTTT
CASSTYGGQPQHF
>TRBJ2-7|TRBV28|TRBD1
TGCGCCAGCAGTCCGACCCAGGGGGCCCCCGAGCAGTACTTC
CASSPTQGAPEQYF
>TRBJ1-3|TRBV30|TRBD1
TGTGCCTGGTCATTTGACAGGGGCCTTATCGAACATTTT
CAWSFDRGLIEHF
>TRBJ2-3|TRBV28|TRBD2
TGTGCCAGCAGTTTACCGGGGGGGCAGGCAGATACGCAGTATTTT
CASSLPGGQADTQYF
>TRBJ2-1|TRBV6-5|TRBD1
TGTGCCAGCAGGGGACAGGGGGGGAATGAGCAGTTCTTC
CASRGQGGNEQFF
>TRBJ1-2|TRBV28|-
TGTGCCAGCAGTTTAGGGCAATTTGGTATCTATGGCTACACCTTC
CASSLGQFGIYGYTF
>TRBJ1-2|TRBV2|TRBD1
TGTGCCAGCAGTGATGAGTGGACAGGGACTTATGGCTACACCTTC
CASSDEWTGTYGYTF
>TRBJ1-3|TRBV6-1|TRBD1
TGTGCCAGCAGTGAATTGACAGGGACGGCTGGAAACACCATATATTTT
CASSELTGTAGNTIYF
>TRBJ1-4|TRBV14|TRBD1
TGTGCCAGCAGCCAAGGACAGGGGGTCGCTAATGAAAAACTGTTTTTT
CASSQGQGVANEKLFF
>TRBJ2-4|TRBV30|TRBD1
TGTGCCTGGAGACCACCGGGACAGGGTAAAAACATTCAGTACTTC
CAWRPPGQGKNIQYF
>TRBJ2-3|TRBV6-6|-
TGTGCCAGCAGTTATCCTGGGGGGGCGTATACGCAGTATTTT
CASSYPGGAYTQYF
>TRBJ2-7|TRBV10-2|-
TGCGCCAGCCTGCAAGCTACGCAACCCTACGAGCAGTACTTC
CASLQATQPYEQYF
>TRBJ1-1|TRBV7-8|-
TGTGCCAGCAGCTTACGAGGGAAGAACACTGAAGCTTTCTTT
CASSLRGKNTEAFF
>TRBJ2-1|TRBV5-1|-
TGCGCCAGCAGCCCCACTAGGGCGTCCTACAATGAGCAGTTCTTC
CASSPTRASYNEQFF
>TRBJ2-3|TRBV19|TRBD2
TGTGCCAGTAGTAGCCCAGCGGGGAGGACCTATACGCAGTATTTT
CASSSPAGRTYTQYF
>TRBJ2-1|TRBV7-9|-
TGTGCCAGCAGCTTAGGACTAGGCTCCCAAGCCTACAATGAGCAGTTCTTC
CASSLGLGSQAYNEQFF
>TRBJ2-1|TRBV11-1|TRBD1
TGTGCCAGCAGCCCATCCGGGACAGAGCCTTACAATGAGCAGTTCTTC
CASSPSGTEPYNEQFF
>TRBJ1-4|TRBV27|TRBD1
TGTGCCAGCAGTCCGCAACAGGGGAGGAATGAAAAACTGTTTTTT
CASSPQQGRNEKLFF
>TRBJ2-5|TRBV25-1|TRBD2
TGTGCCAGCAGTGAAAGGCGGGGGGGAAAGACCCAGTACTTC
CASSERRGGKTQYF